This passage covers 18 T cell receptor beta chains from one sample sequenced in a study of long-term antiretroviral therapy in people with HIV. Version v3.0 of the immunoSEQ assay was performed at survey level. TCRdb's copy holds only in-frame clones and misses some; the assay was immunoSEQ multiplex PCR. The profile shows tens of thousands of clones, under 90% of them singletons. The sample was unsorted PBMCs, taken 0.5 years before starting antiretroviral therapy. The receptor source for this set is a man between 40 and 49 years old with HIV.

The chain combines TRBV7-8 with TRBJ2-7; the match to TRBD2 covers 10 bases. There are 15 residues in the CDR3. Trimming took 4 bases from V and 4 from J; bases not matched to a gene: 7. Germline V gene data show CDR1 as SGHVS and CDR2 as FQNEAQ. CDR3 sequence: CASSSRTSGAYEQYF. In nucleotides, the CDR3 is TGTGCCAGCAGCTCCAGGACTAGCGGTGCTTACGAGCAGTACTTC.

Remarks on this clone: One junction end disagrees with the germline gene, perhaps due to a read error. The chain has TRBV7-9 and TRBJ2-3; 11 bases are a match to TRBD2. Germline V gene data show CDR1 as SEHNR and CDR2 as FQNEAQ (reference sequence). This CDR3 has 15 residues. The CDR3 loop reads CASSVAGGPPDTQYF. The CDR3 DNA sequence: TGTGCCAGCAGCGTAGCGGGGGGGCCACCAGATACGCAGTATTTT.

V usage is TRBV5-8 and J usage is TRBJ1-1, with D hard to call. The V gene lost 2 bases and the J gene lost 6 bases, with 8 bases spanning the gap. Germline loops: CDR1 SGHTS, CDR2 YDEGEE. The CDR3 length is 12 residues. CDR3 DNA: TGTGCCAGCAGCTTCCTAAACGCTGAAGCTTTCTTT. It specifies CASSFLNAEAFF.

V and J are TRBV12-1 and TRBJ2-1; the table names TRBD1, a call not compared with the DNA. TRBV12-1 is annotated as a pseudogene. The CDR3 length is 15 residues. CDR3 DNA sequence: TGTGCCAGCAGCTGCCGGGACAGTAACTACAATGAGCAGTTCTTC. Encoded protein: CASSCRDSNYNEQFF.

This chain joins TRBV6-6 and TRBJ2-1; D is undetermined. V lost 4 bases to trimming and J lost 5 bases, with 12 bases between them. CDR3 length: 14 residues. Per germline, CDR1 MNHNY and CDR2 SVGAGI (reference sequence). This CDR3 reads CASSSRGSDNEQFF. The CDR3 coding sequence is TGTGCCAGCAGTTCACGCGGCTCTGACAATGAGCAGTTCTTC.

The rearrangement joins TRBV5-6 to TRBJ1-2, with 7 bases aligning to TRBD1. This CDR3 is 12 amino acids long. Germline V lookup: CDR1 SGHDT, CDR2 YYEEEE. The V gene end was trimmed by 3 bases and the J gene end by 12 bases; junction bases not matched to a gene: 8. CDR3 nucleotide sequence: TGTGCCAGCAGCTCTGAGGACAGGTATAACACCTTC. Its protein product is CASSSEDRYNTF.

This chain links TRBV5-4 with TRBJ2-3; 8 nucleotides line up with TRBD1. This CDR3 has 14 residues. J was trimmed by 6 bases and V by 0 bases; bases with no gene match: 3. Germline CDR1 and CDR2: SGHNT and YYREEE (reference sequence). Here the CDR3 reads CASSLARGHDTQYF. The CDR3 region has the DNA TGTGCCAGCAGCTTGGCCAGGGGGCATGATACGCAGTATTTT.

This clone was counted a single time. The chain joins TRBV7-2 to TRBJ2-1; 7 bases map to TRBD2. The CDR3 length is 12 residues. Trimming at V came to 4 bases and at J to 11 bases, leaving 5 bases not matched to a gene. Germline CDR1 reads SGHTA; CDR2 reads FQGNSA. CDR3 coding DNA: TGTGCCAGCAGCTCCGGGGGGAGGCAGCAGTTCTTC. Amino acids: CASSSGGRQQFF. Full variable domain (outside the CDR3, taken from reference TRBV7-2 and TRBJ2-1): GAGVSQSPSNKVTEKGKDVELRCDPISGHTALYWYRQSLGQGLEFLIYFQGNSAPDKSGLPSDRFSAERTGGSVSTLTIQRTQQEDSAVYLCASSSGGRQQFFGPGTRLTVL.

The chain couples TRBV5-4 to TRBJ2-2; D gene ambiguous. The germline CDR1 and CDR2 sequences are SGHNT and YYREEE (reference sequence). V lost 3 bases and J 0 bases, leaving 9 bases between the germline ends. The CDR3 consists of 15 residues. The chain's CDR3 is CASSSVGTNTGELFF. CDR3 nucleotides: TGTGCCAGCAGCTCGGTGGGCACGAACACCGGGGAGCTGTTTTTT.

CDR3 protein: CASSFLSGGKIKNEQFF. CDR3 DNA sequence: TGTGCCAGCAGTTTTCTATCAGGGGGAAAAATCAAGAATGAGCAGTTCTTC. The J gene is TRBJ2-1, the V gene TRBV28, with 7 bases matching TRBD1. The CDR3 loop spans 17 amino acids. CDR1 MDHEN and CDR2 SYDVKM come from the germline V gene. Losses at the gene ends were 3 bases for V and 7 bases for J; bases not matched to a gene: 15.

The CDR3 region is CAISESPLRSNQPQHF. As DNA, the CDR3 is TGTGCCATCAGTGAGTCGCCTCTCCGGAGCAATCAGCCCCAGCATTTT. J is TRBJ1-5 and V is TRBV10-3; D gene unclear. Germline CDR1 reads ENHRY; CDR2 reads SYGVKD. The CDR3 is 16 amino acids. V gave up 0 bases and J gave up 1 base, with 10 bases separating them.

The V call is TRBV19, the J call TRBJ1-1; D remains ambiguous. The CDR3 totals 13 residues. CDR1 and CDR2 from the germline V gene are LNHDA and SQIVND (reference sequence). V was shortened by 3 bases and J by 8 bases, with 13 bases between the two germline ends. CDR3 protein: CASSMAPRAEAFF. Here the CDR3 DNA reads TGTGCCAGTAGTATGGCTCCGAGGGCGGAAGCTTTCTTT.

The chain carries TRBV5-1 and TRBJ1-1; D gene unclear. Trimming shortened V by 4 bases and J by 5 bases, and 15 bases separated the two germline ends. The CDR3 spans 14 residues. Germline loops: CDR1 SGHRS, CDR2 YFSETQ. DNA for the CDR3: TGCGCCAGCAGCCCCACCTCGGTTCGGACTGAAGCTTTCTTT. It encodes CASSPTSVRTEAFF.

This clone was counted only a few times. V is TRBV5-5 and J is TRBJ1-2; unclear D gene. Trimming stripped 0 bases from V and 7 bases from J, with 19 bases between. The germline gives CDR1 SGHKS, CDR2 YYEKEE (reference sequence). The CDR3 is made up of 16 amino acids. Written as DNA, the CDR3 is TGTGCCAGCAGCTTGGATTTAGGGAGCCCGTGGTTTGGCTACACCTTC. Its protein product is CASSLDLGSPWFGYTF.

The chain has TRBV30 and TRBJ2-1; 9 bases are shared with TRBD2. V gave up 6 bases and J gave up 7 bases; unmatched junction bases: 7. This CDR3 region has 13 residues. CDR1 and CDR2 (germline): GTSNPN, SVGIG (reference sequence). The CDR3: CACMGGGANEQFF. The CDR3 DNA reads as TGTGCCTGTATGGGCGGGGGGGCTAATGAGCAGTTCTTC.

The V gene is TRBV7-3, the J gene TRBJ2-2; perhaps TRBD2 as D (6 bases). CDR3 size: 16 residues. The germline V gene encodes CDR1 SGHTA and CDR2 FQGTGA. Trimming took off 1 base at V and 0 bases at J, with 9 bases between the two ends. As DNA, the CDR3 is TGTGCCAGCAGCTTAATGGCGGGAACGAACACCGGGGAGCTGTTTTTT. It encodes CASSLMAGTNTGELFF.

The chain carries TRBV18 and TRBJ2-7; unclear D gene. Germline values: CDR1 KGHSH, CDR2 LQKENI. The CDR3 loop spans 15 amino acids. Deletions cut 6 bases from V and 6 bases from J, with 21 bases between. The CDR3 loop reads CASSRDAGPDTEQYF. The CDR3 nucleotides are TGTGCCAGCTCCCGCGACGCCGGCCCCGACACCGAGCAGTACTTC.

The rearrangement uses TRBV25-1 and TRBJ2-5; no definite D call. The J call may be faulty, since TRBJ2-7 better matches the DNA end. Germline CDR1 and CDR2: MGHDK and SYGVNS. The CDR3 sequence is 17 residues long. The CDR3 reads CASSDHVGGSPSYEQYF. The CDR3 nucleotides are TGTGCCAGCAGTGACCATGTGGGTGGGTCCCCCTCCTACGAGCAGTACTTC.